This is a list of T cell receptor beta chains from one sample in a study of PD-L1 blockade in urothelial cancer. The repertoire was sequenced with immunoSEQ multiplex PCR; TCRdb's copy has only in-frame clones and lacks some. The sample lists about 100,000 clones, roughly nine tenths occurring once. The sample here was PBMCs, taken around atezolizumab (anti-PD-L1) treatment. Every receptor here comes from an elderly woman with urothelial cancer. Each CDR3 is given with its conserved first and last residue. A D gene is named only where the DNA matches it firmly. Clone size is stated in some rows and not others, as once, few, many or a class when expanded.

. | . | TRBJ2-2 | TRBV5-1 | CASSLQDRNTGELFF | TGCGCCAGCAGCTTACAGGACCGAAACACCGGGGAGCTGTTTTTT
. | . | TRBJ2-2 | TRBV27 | CASSFRQGGSGELFF | TGTGCCAGCAGTTTCCGGCAGGGTGGCTCCGGGGAGCTGTTTTTT
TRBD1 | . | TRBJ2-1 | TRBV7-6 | CASSLVGQGFGSNEQFF | TGTGCCAGCAGCTTAGTGGGACAGGGTTTCGGTAGCAATGAGCAGTTCTTC
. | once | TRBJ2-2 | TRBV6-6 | CASSYQAGNTGELFF | TGTGCCAGCAGTTACCAGGCAGGAAACACCGGGGAGCTGTTTTTT
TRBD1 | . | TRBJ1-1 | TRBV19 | CASSILPGQGRAFF | TGTGCCAGTAGTATTCTCCCGGGACAGGGAAGAGCTTTCTTT
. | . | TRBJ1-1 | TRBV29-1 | CSVWGGSNTEAFF | TGCAGCGTCTGGGGCGGATCGAACACTGAAGCTTTCTTT
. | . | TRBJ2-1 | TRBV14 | CASSQDGRRSQSSYNEQFF | TGTGCCAGCAGCCAAGACGGGCGGAGGAGCCAGAGCTCCTACAATGAGCAGTTCTTC
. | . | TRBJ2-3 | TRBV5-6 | CASSLGLATDTQYF | TGTGCCAGCAGCTTGGGACTTGCCACAGATACGCAGTATTTT
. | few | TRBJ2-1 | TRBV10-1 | CASSRETGATEQFF | TGCGCCAGCAGTAGGGAAACGGGAGCAACTGAGCAGTTCTTC
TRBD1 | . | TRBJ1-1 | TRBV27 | CASSFLGTGTGGTEAFF | TGTGCCAGCAGTTTCCTCGGGACAGGGACGGGCGGCACTGAAGCTTTCTTT
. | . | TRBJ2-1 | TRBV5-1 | CASSPTGQRARNEQFF | TGCGCCAGCAGCCCGACGGGGCAGCGGGCTAGAAATGAGCAGTTCTTC
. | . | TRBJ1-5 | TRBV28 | CASSTPDRFNQPQHF | TGTGCCAGCAGTACCCCCGACAGGTTTAATCAGCCCCAGCATTTT
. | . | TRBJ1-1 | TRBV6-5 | CASSYSEGNTEAFF | TGTGCCAGCAGTTACTCGGAGGGGAACACTGAAGCTTTCTTT
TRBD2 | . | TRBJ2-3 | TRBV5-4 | CASSLVGRESADTQYF | TGTGCCAGCAGCTTGGTAGGGCGGGAGTCAGCAGATACGCAGTATTTT
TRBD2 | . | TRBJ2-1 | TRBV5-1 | CASSLSSGAYNEQFF | TGCGCCAGCAGCTTGTCCAGCGGGGCCTACAATGAGCAGTTCTTC
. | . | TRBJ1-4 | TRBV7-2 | CASSLGGRGNEKLFF | TGTGCCAGCAGCTTAGGTGGGCGGGGTAATGAAAAACTGTTTTTT
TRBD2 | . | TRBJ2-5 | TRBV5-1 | CASSSGLAGEETQYF | TGCGCCAGCAGCTCGGGACTAGCGGGAGAGGAGACCCAGTACTTC
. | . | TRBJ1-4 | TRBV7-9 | CASSLRSGVGEKLFF | TGTGCCAGCAGCTTAAGGTCGGGGGTAGGTGAAAAACTGTTTTTT
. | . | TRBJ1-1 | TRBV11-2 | CATKLSSGGLGNTEAFF | TGTGCCACCAAACTTAGTAGCGGGGGGCTGGGGAACACTGAAGCTTTCTTT
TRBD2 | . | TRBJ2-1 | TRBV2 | CASSRREREGHDEQFF | TGTGCCAGCAGCCGCCGCGAGCGGGAGGGCCACGATGAGCAGTTCTTC
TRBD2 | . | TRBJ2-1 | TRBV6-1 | CASSEWESGLAGVSEQFF | TGTGCCAGCAGTGAATGGGAAAGCGGACTAGCGGGAGTAAGTGAGCAGTTCTTC
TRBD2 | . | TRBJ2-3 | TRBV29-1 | CSVAGEGTDTQYF | TGCAGCGTTGCCGGGGAGGGGACAGATACGCAGTATTTT
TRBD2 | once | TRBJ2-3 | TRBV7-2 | CASSLGLAGGYTDTQYF | TGTGCCAGCAGCTTGGGACTAGCGGGAGGGTACACAGATACGCAGTATTTT
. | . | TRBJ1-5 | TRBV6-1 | CASSEAGGGNQPQHF | TGTGCCAGCAGTGAAGCTGGGGGCGGCAATCAGCCCCAGCATTTT
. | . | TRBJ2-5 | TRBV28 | CASSLVEGRKPRGETQYF | TGTGCCAGCAGTTTAGTCGAGGGCAGGAAACCCCGAGGGGAGACCCAGTACTTC
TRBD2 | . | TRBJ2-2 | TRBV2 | CASSETSGELYTGELFF | TGTGCCAGCAGCGAGACTAGCGGAGAGTTGTACACCGGGGAGCTGTTTTTT
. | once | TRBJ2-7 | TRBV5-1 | CASSLVAGKTFEQYF | TGCGCCAGCAGCTTGGTCGCAGGCAAGACGTTCGAGCAGTACTTC
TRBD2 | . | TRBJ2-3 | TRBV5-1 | CASAQPAGGGTDTQYF | TGCGCCAGCGCCCAGCCAGCGGGAGGGGGCACAGATACGCAGTATTTT
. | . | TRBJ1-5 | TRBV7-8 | CASSLARGAGQPQHF | TGTGCCAGCAGCTTAGCGCGGGGGGCTGGGCAGCCCCAGCATTTT
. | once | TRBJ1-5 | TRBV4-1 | CASSHTRRGNQPQHF | TGCGCCAGCAGCCATACCCGGAGGGGCAATCAGCCCCAGCATTTT
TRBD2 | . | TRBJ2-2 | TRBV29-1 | CSVSSLAGGTGELFF | TGCAGCGTTTCCTCACTAGCGGGAGGCACCGGGGAGCTGTTTTTT
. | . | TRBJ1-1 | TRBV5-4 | CASSFYWNTEAFF | TGTGCCAGCAGCTTTTATTGGAACACTGAAGCTTTCTTT
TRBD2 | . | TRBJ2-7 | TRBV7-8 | CASSLGGSLYEQYF | TGTGCCAGCAGCTTAGGCGGGAGTCTCTACGAGCAGTACTTC
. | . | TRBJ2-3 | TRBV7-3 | CASSPRGNTDTQYF | TGTGCCAGCAGCCCCCGGGGGAACACAGATACGCAGTATTTT
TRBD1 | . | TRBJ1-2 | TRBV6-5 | CASSLDRAGYGYTF | TGTGCCAGCAGCCTTGACAGGGCCGGCTATGGCTACACCTTC
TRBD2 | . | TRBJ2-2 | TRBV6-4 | CASSPGLRTSGELFF | TGTGCCAGCAGTCCGGGACTAAGAACATCCGGGGAGCTGTTTTTT
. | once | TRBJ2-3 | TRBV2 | CASSDQGQGTDTQYF | TGTGCCAGCAGTGATCAGGGTCAGGGCACAGATACGCAGTATTTT
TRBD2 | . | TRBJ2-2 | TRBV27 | CASSLGGESTGELFF | TGTGCCAGCAGTCTCGGGGGGGAGAGCACCGGGGAGCTGTTTTTT
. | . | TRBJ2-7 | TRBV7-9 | CASSLDGSTTYEQYF | TGTGCCAGCAGCTTAGATGGTTCCACTACCTACGAGCAGTACTTC
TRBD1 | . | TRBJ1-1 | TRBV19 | CASSMPETGWTEAFF | TGTGCCAGTAGTATGCCCGAGACAGGGTGGACTGAAGCTTTCTTT
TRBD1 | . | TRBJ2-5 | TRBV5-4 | CASSRQGQAGETQYF | TGTGCCAGCAGCCGTCAGGGACAGGCCGGAGAGACCCAGTACTTC
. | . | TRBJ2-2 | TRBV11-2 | CASSLDKPGELFF | TGTGCCAGCAGCTTAGATAAGCCCGGGGAGCTGTTTTTT
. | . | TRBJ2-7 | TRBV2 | CASRRDSLYEQYF | TGTGCCAGCAGGCGGGACTCACTATACGAGCAGTACTTC
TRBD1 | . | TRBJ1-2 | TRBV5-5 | CASSADRELNYGYTF | TGTGCCAGCAGCGCCGACAGGGAGCTCAACTATGGCTACACCTTC
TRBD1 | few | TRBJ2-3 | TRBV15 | CATSTRQGRDTQYF | TGTGCCACCAGCACCCGACAGGGCAGAGATACGCAGTATTTT
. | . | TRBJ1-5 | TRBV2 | CASKGASNQPQHF | TGTGCCAGCAAAGGGGCCAGCAATCAGCCCCAGCATTTT
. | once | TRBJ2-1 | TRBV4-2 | CASSQRNGGLIGNEQFF | TGTGCCAGCAGCCAAAGAAATGGTGGGCTTATAGGCAATGAGCAGTTCTTC
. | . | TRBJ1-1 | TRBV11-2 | CASSAGSEAFF | TGTGCCAGCAGCGCCGGGTCCGAAGCTTTCTTT
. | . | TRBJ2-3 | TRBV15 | CATSRVRDTNTDTQYF | TGTGCCACCAGCAGGGTCCGGGACACTAACACAGATACGCAGTATTTT
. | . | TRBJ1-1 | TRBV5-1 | CASSLGRDSQAFF | TGCGCCAGCAGCCTGGGTAGGGACTCTCAAGCTTTCTTT
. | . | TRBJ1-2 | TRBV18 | CASRREDYGYTF | TGTGCCAGCCGCCGGGAGGACTATGGCTACACCTTC
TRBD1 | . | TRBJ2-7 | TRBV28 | CASRSTGQGMGEQYF | TGTGCCAGCAGATCCACGGGACAGGGTATGGGCGAGCAGTACTTC